The 19 T cell receptor beta chains presented below share a single source sample, sequenced in a study of OX40 agonist ivuxolimab in advanced cancers. Clones were read by immunoSEQ multiplex PCR, and TCRdb kept only the in-frame ones, dropping some. The table includes fewer than 100,000 clones, 80% to 90% detected once. The material was CD4+ or CD8+ T cells sorted from blood, obtained in a trial of the OX40 agonist ivuxolimab. These receptors were collected from an adult with an advanced solid tumor such as melanoma, head and neck, liver or kidney cancer.

The chain employs TRBV2 and TRBJ2-7; D possibly corresponds to TRBD2 (5 bases). The CDR3 covers 13 residues. Germline V gives CDR1 SNHLY, CDR2 FYNNEI. Trimming removed 8 bases from V and 7 bases from J, with 18 bases in between. The CDR3 loop is CASASSTSHEQYF. CDR3 nucleotides: TGTGCCAGCGCATCGAGTACTAGTCATGAGCAGTACTTC.

The J gene is TRBJ2-2, the V gene TRBV7-6; the match to TRBD2 covers 8 bases. The CDR3 loop spans 19 amino acids. With V trimmed by 4 bases and J by 4 bases, 17 bases remained unmatched. The germline CDR1 and CDR2 sequences are SGHVS and FNYEAQ. CDR3 amino acids: CASSWNTYAYGRATGELFF. CDR3 bases: TGTGCCAGCAGCTGGAACACATACGCATACGGGAGGGCCACCGGGGAGCTGTTTTTT.

The rearrangement joins TRBV6-6 to TRBJ1-6; 7 positions agree with TRBD1. CDR3 length: 15 amino acids. CDR1 is MNHNY and CDR2 is SVGAGI in the germline V gene (reference sequence). V was pared by 6 bases and J by 10 bases, with 12 bases of the junction left unmatched. CDR3 in amino acids: CASRANRQGQSPLHF. CDR3 DNA sequence: TGTGCCAGCAGGGCAAATCGACAGGGCCAGTCACCCCTCCACTTT.

The rearrangement uses TRBV5-4 and TRBJ1-4; 7 positions agree with TRBD1. CDR1 and CDR2 from the germline V gene are SGHNT and YYREEE (reference sequence). J gave up 3 bases and V 5 bases, and 7 bases lay outside the gene matches. The CDR3 contains 15 residues. CDR3 DNA: TGTGCCAGCAGTTCAACAGGGGCGGCTAATGAAAAACTGTTTTTT. It specifies CASSSTGAANEKLFF.

A note on this clone: A junction end diverges from the germline sequence, so it may reflect a read error. J is TRBJ2-5 and V is TRBV7-6; 7 positions match TRBD1. Germline V gene data show CDR1 as SGHVS and CDR2 as FNYEAQ. The CDR3 consists of 15 residues. The CDR3 DNA follows: TGTGCCAGCAGTTTAGGGGACAGCGGTTGGGAGACCCAGTACTTC. Translating it yields CASSLGDSGWETQYF.

For this clone: The junction shows a germline mismatch at one end, possibly a read error. This sequence joins TRBV11-2 and TRBJ2-7; 7 bases fit TRBD1. The CDR3 is 12 amino acids. Germline assignment: CDR1 SGHAT and CDR2 FQNNGV. The CDR3 coding sequence is TGTGCCAGCAGCATAGACAGGGCTGAGCAGTACTTC. This sequence encodes CASSIDRAEQYF.

The V gene is TRBV5-1, the J gene TRBJ2-3; TRBD1 agrees at 9 bases. Germline-derived CDR1 and CDR2 are SGHRS and YFSETQ. The CDR3 loop spans 14 amino acids. V gave up 3 bases and J gave up 5 bases; unmatched junction bases: 4. CDR3 coding DNA: TGCGCCAGCAGCTGGGGGACAGGGCAAGATACGCAGTATTTT. As protein: CASSWGTGQDTQYF. Full variable domain (rest looked up from reference TRBV5-1 and TRBJ2-3): KAGVTQTPRYLIKTRGQQVTLSCSPISGHRSVSWYQQTPGQGLQFLFEYFSETQRNKGNFPGRFSGRQFSNSRSEMNVSTLELGDSALYLCASSWGTGQDTQYFGPGTRLTVL.

The chain uses TRBV7-2 and TRBJ1-2; possible D gene TRBD1, 5 bases. The V gene lost 5 bases and the J gene lost 8 bases, with 15 bases spanning the gap. Germline CDR1 reads SGHTA; CDR2 reads FQGNSA. The CDR3 spans 13 residues. CDR3: CASSTGAGLGYTF. CDR3 coding DNA: TGTGCCAGCAGCACTGGGGCCGGCCTAGGCTACACCTTC.

The chain couples TRBV19 to TRBJ1-1; tentative D call: TRBD1 (6 bases). Trimming removed 5 bases from V and 1 base from J, with 17 bases in between. The CDR3 extends over 16 amino acids. Germline assignment: CDR1 LNHDA and CDR2 SQIVND (reference sequence). CDR3 residues: CASSPGPSGANTEAFF. DNA of the CDR3: TGTGCCAGTAGTCCCGGACCCTCAGGGGCGAACACTGAAGCTTTCTTT.

The chain employs TRBV7-2 and TRBJ2-1; maybe TRBD2 (5 bases). The CDR3 sequence is 13 residues long. CDR1 is SGHTA and CDR2 is FQGNSA in the germline V gene. The V end was cut by 6 bases, the J end by 5 bases, with 11 bases between. CDR3 bases: TGTGCCAGCAGTTTCGGACTTAACAATGAGCAGTTCTTC. Amino acids: CASSFGLNNEQFF.

J is TRBJ2-1 and V is TRBV18; tentatively, D is TRBD1 (6 bases). Germline V CDR1 and CDR2: KGHSH, LQKENI. Trimming pared 5 bases from V and 7 bases from J, leaving 9 bases between. The CDR3 runs to 12 residues. The CDR3 sequence: CASSTRGNEQFF. CDR3 DNA sequence: TGTGCCAGCTCAACCAGGGGTAATGAGCAGTTCTTC.

V usage is TRBV5-6 and J usage is TRBJ1-2; D gene unclear. Trimming shortened V by 2 bases and J by 7 bases, and 9 bases separated the two germline ends. The CDR3 consists of 12 residues. Per germline, CDR1 SGHDT and CDR2 YYEEEE. Here the CDR3 reads CASSLGYAGYTF. The CDR3, as DNA: TGTGCCAGCAGCTTAGGGTATGCTGGCTACACCTTC. The full variable domain, rest sourced from reference TRBV5-6 and TRBJ1-2, is DAGVTQSPTHLIKTRGQQVTLRCSPKSGHDTVSWYQQALGQGPQFIFQYYEEEERQRGNFPDRFSGHQFPNYSSELNVNALLLGDSALYLCASSLGYAGYTFGSGTRLTVV.

The chain couples TRBV12-5 to TRBJ2-3, with D tentatively TRBD2 (5 bases). Trimming shortened V by 0 bases and J by 4 bases, and 11 bases separated the two germline ends. Germline CDR1 LGHNT, CDR2 FRNRAP. The CDR3 length is 15 residues. The CDR3 DNA sequence: TGTGCTAGTGGTTTGGTACTGGGAGAGGCAGATACGCAGTATTTT. Amino acids: CASGLVLGEADTQYF.

CDR3 DNA: TGTGCCAGCAGCTTGGGGGGACAGCGGGGGCCATACAATGAGCAGTTCTTC. The encoded protein is CASSLGGQRGPYNEQFF. The chain couples TRBV5-4 to TRBJ2-1; D is perhaps TRBD2 (8 bases). This CDR3 is 17 amino acids long. V was trimmed by 0 bases and J by 4 bases, leaving 17 bases between them. Germline CDR1 and CDR2: SGHNT and YYREEE (reference sequence).

The J gene is TRBJ2-1, the V gene TRBV5-5; 10 nucleotides align to TRBD2. The junction had 8 bases not matched to a gene; V was cut back by 1 base and J by 7 bases. The CDR3 is 16 amino acids. Looked up from germline, CDR1 is SGHKS and CDR2 is YYEKEE (reference sequence). CDR3 sequence: CASSLYRSSGSNEQFF. The CDR3 DNA sequence: TGTGCCAGCAGCTTGTATCGGTCTAGCGGGAGTAATGAGCAGTTCTTC.

A few counts support this clone. The rearrangement joins TRBV7-9 to TRBJ2-7; D not resolved. Trimming pared 6 bases from V and 5 bases from J, leaving 11 bases between. This CDR3 region has 12 residues. From germline, CDR1 is SEHNR and CDR2 FQNEAQ (reference sequence). CDR3 DNA sequence: TGTGCCAGCAGTTTTCAGAGCGACGAGCAGTACTTC. Its translation is CASSFQSDEQYF.

This clone was picked up a small number of times. The chain is built from TRBV7-3 and TRBJ2-3; the match to TRBD2 covers 7 bases. Germline values: CDR1 SGHTA, CDR2 FQGTGA. The trim removed 0 bases at V and 1 base at J, leaving 1 base unmatched. This CDR3 comprises 15 residues. The CDR3 sequence: CASSLTRERTDTQYF. CDR3 DNA sequence: TGTGCCAGCAGCTTAACGCGGGAGCGCACAGATACGCAGTATTTT.

This clone was counted between two and nine times. J is TRBJ2-7 and V is TRBV7-2; D might be TRBD1 (6 bases). The CDR3 sequence is 13 residues long. CDR1 is SGHTA and CDR2 is FQGNSA in the germline V gene. Trimming took off 2 bases at V and 7 bases at J, with 12 bases between the two ends. The CDR3 DNA reads TGTGCCAGCAGCTTAAGTGGAGACAGGGAGCAGTACTTC. It is translated as CASSLSGDREQYF.

This chain connects TRBV28 to TRBJ2-3; tentatively, D is TRBD2 (5 bases). The germline V gene has CDR1 MDHEN and CDR2 SYDVKM. V dropped 7 bases and J dropped 8 bases, with 7 bases sitting between them. This CDR3 spans 10 amino acids. CDR3 amino acids: CASMRVTQYF. The CDR3 DNA follows: TGTGCCAGCATGAGGGTTACGCAGTATTTT.